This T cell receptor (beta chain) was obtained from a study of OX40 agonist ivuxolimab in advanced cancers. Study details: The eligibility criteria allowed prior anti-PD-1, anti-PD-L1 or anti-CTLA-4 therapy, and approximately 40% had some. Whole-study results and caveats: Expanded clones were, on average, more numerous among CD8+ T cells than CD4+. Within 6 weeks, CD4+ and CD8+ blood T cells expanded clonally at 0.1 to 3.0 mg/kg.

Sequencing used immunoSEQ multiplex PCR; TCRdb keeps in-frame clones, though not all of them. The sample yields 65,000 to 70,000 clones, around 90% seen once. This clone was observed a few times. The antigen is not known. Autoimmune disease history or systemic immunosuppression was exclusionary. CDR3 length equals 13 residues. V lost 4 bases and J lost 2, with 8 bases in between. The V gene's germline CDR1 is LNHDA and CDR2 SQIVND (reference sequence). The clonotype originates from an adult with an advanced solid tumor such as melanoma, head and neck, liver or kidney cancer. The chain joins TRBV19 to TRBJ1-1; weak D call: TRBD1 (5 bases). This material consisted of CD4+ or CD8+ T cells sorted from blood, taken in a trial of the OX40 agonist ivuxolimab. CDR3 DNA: TGTGCCAGTAGTACACAGGAAAACACTGAAGCTTTCTTT. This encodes CASSTQENTEAFF.